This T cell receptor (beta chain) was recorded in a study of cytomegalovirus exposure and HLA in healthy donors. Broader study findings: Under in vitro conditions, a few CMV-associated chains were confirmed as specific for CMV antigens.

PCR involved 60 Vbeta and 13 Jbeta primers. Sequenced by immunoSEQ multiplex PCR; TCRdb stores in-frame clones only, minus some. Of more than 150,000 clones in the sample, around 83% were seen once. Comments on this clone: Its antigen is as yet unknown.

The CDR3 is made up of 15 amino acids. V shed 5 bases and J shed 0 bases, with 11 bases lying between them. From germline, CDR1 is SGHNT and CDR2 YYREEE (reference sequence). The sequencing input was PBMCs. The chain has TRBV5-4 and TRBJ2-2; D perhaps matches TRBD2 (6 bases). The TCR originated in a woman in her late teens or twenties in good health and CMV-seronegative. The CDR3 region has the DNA TGTGCCAGCAGACGGGACTTCGCGAACACCGGGGAGCTGTTTTTT. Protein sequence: CASRRDFANTGELFF.